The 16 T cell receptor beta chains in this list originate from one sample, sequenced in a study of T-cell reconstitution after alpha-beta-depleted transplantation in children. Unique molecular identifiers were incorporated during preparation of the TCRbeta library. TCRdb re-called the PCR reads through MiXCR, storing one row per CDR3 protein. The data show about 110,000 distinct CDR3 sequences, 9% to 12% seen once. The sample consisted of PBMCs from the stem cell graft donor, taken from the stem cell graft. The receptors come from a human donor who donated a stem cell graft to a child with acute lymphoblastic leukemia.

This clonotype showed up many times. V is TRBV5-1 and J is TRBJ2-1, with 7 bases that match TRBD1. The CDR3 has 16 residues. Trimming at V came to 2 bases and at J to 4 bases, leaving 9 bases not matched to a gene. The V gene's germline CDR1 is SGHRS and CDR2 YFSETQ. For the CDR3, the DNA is TGCGCCAGCAGCTTAATGCCGGGACAGACTTACAATGAGCAGTTCTTC. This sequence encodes CASSLMPGQTYNEQFF.

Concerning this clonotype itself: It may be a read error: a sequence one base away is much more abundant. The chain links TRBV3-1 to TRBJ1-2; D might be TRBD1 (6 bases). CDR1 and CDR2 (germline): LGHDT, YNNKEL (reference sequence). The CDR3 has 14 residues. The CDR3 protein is CASSQVQGGGGDTF. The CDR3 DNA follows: TGTGCCAGCAGCCAAGTACAGGGAGGCGGTGGCGACACCTTC.

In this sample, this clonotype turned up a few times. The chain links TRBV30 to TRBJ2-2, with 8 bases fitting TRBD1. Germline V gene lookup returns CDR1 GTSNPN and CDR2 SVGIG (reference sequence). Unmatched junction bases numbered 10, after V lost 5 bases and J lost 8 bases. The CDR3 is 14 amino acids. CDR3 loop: CAWRTGNLPGELFF. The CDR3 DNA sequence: TGTGCCTGGCGGACAGGGAATCTCCCTGGGGAGCTGTTTTTT.

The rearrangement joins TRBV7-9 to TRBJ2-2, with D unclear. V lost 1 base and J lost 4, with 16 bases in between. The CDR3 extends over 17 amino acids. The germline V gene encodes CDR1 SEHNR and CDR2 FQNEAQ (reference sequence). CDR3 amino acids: CASSLGLSRISTGELFF. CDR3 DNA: TGTGCCAGCAGCTTAGGCCTTTCAAGAATTTCCACCGGGGAGCTGTTTTTT.

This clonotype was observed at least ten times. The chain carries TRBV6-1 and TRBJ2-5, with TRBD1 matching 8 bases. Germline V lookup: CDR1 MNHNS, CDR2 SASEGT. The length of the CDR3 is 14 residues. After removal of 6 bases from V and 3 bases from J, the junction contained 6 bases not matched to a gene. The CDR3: CASSGQGHKETQYF. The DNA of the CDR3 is TGTGCCAGCAGCGGACAGGGTCATAAAGAGACCCAGTACTTC.

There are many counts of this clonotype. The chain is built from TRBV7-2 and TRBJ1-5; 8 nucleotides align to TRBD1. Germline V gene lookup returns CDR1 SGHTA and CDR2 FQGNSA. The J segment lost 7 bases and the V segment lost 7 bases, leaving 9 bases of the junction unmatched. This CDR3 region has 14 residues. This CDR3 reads CASTAGGAGQPQHF. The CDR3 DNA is TGTGCCAGCACCGCAGGGGGCGCGGGACAGCCCCAGCATTTT.

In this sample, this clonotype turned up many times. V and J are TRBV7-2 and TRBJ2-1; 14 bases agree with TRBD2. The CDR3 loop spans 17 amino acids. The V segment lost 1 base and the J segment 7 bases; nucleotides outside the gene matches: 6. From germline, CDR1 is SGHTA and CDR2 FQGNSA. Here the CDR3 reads CASSLVLGLAGVNEQFF. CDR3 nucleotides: TGTGCCAGCAGCTTAGTACTGGGACTAGCGGGAGTGAATGAGCAGTTCTTC.

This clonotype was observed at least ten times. CDR3 protein: CASSLDRSVPGELFF. CDR3 bases: TGTGCCAGCAGCTTAGACAGGAGTGTCCCCGGGGAGCTGTTTTTT. The V gene is TRBV7-2, the J gene TRBJ2-2, with TRBD1 as a possible D gene (5 bases). Trimming took 1 base from V and 6 from J, leaving 12 bases between them. Per germline, CDR1 SGHTA and CDR2 FQGNSA. The CDR3 covers 15 residues.

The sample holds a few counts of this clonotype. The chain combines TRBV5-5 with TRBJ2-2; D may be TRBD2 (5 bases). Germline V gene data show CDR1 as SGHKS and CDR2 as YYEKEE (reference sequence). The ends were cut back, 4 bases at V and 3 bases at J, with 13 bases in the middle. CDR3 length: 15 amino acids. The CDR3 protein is CASSRGLLYTGELFF. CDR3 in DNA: TGTGCCAGCAGCCGCGGGCTGCTGTACACCGGGGAGCTGTTTTTT. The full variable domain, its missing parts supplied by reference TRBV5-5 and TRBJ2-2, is DAGVTQSPTHLIKTRGQQVTLRCSPISGHKSVSWYQQVLGQGPQFIFQYYEKEERGRGNFPDRFSARQFPNYSSELNVNALLLGDSALYLCASSRGLLYTGELFFGEGSRLTVL.

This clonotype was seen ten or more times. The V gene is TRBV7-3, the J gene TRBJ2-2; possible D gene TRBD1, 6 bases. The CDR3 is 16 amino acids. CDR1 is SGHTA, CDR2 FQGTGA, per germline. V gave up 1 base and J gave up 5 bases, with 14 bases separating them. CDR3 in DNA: TGTGCCAGCAGCTTAATCGGCAGGGGCAGGACCGGGGAGCTGTTTTTT. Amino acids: CASSLIGRGRTGELFF.

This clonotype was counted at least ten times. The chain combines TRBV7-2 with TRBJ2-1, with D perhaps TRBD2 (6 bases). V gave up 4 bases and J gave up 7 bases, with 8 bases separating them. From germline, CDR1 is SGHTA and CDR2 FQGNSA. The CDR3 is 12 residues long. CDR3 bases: TGTGCCAGCAGCTCGGCGGGAAATGAGCAGTTCTTC. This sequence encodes CASSSAGNEQFF.

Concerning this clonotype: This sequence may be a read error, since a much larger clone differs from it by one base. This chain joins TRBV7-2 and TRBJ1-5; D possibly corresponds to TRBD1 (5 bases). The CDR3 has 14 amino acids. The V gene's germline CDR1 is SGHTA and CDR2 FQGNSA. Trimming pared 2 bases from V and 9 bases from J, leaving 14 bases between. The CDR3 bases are TGTGCCAGCAGCTTATGCCGGGGGGAACGGCCCCAGCATTTT. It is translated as CASSLCRGERPQHF.

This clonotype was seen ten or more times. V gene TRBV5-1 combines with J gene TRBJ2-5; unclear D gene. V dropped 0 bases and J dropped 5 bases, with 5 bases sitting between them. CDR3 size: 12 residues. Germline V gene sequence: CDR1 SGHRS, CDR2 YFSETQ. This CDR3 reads CASSLDRETQYF. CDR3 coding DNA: TGCGCCAGCAGCTTGGACCGGGAGACCCAGTACTTC.

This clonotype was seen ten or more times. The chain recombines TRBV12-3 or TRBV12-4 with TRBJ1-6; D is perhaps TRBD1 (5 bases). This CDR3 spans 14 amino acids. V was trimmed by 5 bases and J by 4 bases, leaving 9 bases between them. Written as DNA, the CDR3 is TGTGCCAGCAGTAGACAGTCTTATAATTCACCCCTCCACTTT. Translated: CASSRQSYNSPLHF.

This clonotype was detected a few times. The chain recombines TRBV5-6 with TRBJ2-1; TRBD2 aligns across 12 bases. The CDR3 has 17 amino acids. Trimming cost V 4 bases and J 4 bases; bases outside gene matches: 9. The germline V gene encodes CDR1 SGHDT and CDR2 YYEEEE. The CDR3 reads CASSRKASGRGYNEQFF. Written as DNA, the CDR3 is TGTGCCAGCAGCCGCAAGGCTAGCGGGAGGGGTTACAATGAGCAGTTCTTC.

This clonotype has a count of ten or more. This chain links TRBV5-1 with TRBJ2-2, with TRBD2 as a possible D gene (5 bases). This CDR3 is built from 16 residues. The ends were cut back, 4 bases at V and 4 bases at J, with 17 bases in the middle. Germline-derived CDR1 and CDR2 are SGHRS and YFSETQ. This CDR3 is CASSPPTGIFTGELFF. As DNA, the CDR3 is TGCGCCAGCAGCCCGCCGACCGGGATATTCACCGGGGAGCTGTTTTTT. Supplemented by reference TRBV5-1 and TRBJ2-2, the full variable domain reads KAGVTQTPRYLIKTRGQQVTLSCSPISGHRSVSWYQQTPGQGLQFLFEYFSETQRNKGNFPGRFSGRQFSNSRSEMNVSTLELGDSALYLCASSPPTGIFTGELFFGEGSRLTVL.